This T cell receptor (beta chain) was identified during a study of blood T cell repertoires in COVID-19. Study in general: The cDNA or gDNA used as material had been derived from T cells, B-cell-depleted T cells, or PBMCs.

The method was immunoSEQ multiplex PCR; TCRdb's version includes in-frame clones alone and lacks a portion of them. The sample lists roughly 320,000 clones, roughly 86% occurring once. Followed longitudinally, the Seattle patients had been enrolled during active infection. Germline V gene data show CDR1 as SGHNT and CDR2 as YYREEE (reference sequence). The CDR3 contains 15 residues. Trimming shortened V by 1 base and J by 4 bases, and 14 bases separated the two germline ends. This chain uses TRBV5-4 with TRBJ1-1, with D possibly being TRBD1 (6 bases). The specimen sequenced was peripheral blood. The receptor comes from a woman aged 25 to 45 with COVID-19, enrolled during active disease. For the CDR3, the DNA is TGTGCCAGCAGCTTGAGGGCAGGGGAGCGCACTGAAGCTTTCTTT. Its translation: CASSLRAGERTEAFF.